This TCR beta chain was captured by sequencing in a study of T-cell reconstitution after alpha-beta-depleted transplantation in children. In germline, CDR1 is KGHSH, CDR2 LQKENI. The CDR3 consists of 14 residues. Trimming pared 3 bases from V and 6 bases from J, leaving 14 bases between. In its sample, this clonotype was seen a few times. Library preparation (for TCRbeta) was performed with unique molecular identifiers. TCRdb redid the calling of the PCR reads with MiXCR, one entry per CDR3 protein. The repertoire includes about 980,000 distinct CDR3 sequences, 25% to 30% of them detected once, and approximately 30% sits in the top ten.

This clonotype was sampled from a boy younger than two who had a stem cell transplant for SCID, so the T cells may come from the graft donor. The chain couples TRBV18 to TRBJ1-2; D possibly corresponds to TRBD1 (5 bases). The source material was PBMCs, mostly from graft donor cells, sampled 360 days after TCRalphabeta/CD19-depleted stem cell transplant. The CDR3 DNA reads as TGTGCCAGCTCACCCCTACAGGATTACAATGGCTACACCTTC. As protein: CASSPLQDYNGYTF.